The T cell receptor (beta chain) under discussion was sequenced for a study of beta chain features in type 1 diabetes. General study results and limits: Any HLA type influence on TCRB rearrangement was left unresolved here. There were fewer insertions and more deletions at the VDJ junctions of type 1 diabetes patients.

The study reverse transcribed the entire isolated RNA, so it sequenced expressed TCRB transcripts. Profiled with immunoSEQ multiplex PCR; TCRdb holds only in-frame clones, not every one. This sample has about 220,000 clones; roughly 11% occur once, and the top ten carry 1% to 1.5%. The CDR3 loop spans 18 amino acids. With V trimmed by 4 bases and J by 2 bases, 10 bases remained unmatched. From germline, CDR1 is SGHTA and CDR2 FQGNSA. On this clone itself: Its target is unknown.

The chain has TRBV7-2 and TRBJ2-3; 12 positions match TRBD2. The sample comprised central memory CD4+ T cells from blood. The receptor comes from a man aged 18 to 29 in good health. CDR3 in amino acids: CASSWGRASGRATDTQYF. The DNA for the CDR3 is TGTGCCAGCAGCTGGGGGAGGGCTAGCGGGAGGGCCACAGATACGCAGTATTTT.